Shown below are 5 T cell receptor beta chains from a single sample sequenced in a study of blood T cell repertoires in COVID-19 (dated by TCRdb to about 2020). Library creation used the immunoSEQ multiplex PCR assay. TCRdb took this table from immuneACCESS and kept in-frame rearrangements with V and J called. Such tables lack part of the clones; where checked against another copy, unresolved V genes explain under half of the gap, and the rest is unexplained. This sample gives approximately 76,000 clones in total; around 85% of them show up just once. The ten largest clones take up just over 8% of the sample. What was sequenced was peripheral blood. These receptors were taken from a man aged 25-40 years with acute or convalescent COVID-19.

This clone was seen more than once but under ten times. The CDR3 sequence: CASIDRREDQPQHF. The DNA for the CDR3 is TGTGCCAGCATCGACAGGCGGGAGGACCAGCCCCAGCATTTT. The J gene is TRBJ1-5, the V gene TRBV2; D is perhaps TRBD1 (6 bases). The V end lost 7 bases, the J end lost 7 bases, and 17 bases lay between the germline ends. This CDR3 is built from 14 residues. CDR1 and CDR2 from the germline V gene are SNHLY and FYNNEI.

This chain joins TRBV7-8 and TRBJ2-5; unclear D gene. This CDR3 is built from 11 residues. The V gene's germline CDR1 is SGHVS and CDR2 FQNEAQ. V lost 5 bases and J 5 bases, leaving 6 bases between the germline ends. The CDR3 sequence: CASSPGETQYF. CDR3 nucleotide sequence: TGTGCCAGCAGCCCCGGGGAGACCCAGTACTTC.

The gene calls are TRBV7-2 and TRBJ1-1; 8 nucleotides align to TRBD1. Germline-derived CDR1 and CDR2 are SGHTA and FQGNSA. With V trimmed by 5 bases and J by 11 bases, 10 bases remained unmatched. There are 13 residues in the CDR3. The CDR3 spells CASSHRTGKLAFF. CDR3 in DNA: TGTGCCAGCAGCCACAGGACAGGGAAGTTGGCTTTCTTT.

CDR3 DNA sequence: TGTGCCAGCAGCTTAAATTCTGGGTTTGCAGGGGACTATGGCTACACCTTC. Protein product: CASSLNSGFAGDYGYTF. The chain recombines TRBV7-2 with TRBJ1-2, with D possibly being TRBD1 (6 bases). Germline values: CDR1 SGHTA, CDR2 FQGNSA. Deletions cut 2 bases from V and 3 bases from J, with 19 bases between. The CDR3 is made up of 17 amino acids. Combining the CDR3 with reference TRBV7-2 and TRBJ1-2 gives the whole variable domain GAGVSQSPSNKVTEKGKDVELRCDPISGHTALYWYRQSLGQGLEFLIYFQGNSAPDKSGLPSDRFSAERTGGSVSTLTIQRTQQEDSAVYLCASSLNSGFAGDYGYTFGSGTRLTVV.

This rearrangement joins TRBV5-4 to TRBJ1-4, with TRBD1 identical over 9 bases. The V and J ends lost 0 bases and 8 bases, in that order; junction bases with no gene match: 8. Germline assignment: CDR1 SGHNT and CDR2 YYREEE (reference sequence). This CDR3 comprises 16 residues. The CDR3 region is CASSLGDRGGREKLFF. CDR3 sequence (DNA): TGTGCCAGCAGCTTGGGTGACAGGGGGGGACGGGAAAAACTGTTTTTT.